The 17 T cell receptor beta chains presented below share a single source sample, sequenced in a study of blood T cell repertoires in COVID-19. Sequenced by immunoSEQ multiplex PCR; TCRdb stores in-frame clones only, minus some. The sample has about 67,000 clones, 70% to 85% seen once. Material: peripheral blood. These receptors all stem from a human donor in a cohort sampled during active COVID-19.

The chain couples TRBV5-1 to TRBJ1-3, with D hard to call. Trimming left V 5 bases short and J 0 bases short, with 12 bases between. This CDR3 is 15 amino acids long. Germline-derived CDR1 and CDR2 are SGHRS and YFSETQ. CDR3 DNA sequence: TGCGCCAGCAGTGGAGACGGTTACTCTGGAAACACCATATATTTT. This translates into CASSGDGYSGNTIYF.

This chain uses TRBV6-1 with TRBJ1-4, with D possibly matching TRBD1 (5 bases). Trimming cost V 3 bases and J 5 bases, with 10 bases left between them. Germline values: CDR1 MNHNS, CDR2 SASEGT. CDR3 length equals 14 residues. The CDR3 DNA follows: TGTGCCAGCAGTGAGGGGCAGAGAAATGAAAAACTGTTTTTT. Amino acid sequence: CASSEGQRNEKLFF.

The chain recombines TRBV12-3 or TRBV12-4 with TRBJ1-1; D might be TRBD1 (6 bases). Between the trimmed V and J ends, which lost 6 bases and 5 bases, there was a span of 13 bases. The length of the CDR3 is 13 residues. CDR3 loop: CASRIQRGTEAFF. CDR3 DNA sequence: TGTGCCAGCAGAATACAGAGGGGGACTGAAGCTTTCTTT.

The genes are TRBV3-1 (or the pseudogene TRBV3-2) and TRBJ1-2; a weak D match, TRBD1 (5 bases). The germline V and J ends were trimmed by 2 bases and 5 bases, with 12 bases remaining between them. Germline loops: CDR1 LGHDT, CDR2 YNNKEL (reference sequence). This CDR3 is 14 amino acids long. CDR3 coding DNA: TGTGCCAGCAGCCAAAAGACAGAGGCGTATGGCTACACCTTC. It yields the protein CASSQKTEAYGYTF.

The genes are TRBV18 and TRBJ2-5; 9 bases map to TRBD1. Per the germline V gene, CDR1 is KGHSH and CDR2 is LQKENI. The CDR3 totals 17 residues. The junction had 8 bases not matched to a gene; V was cut back by 1 base and J by 2 bases. The CDR3 bases are TGTGCCAGCTCACCACAAGCCGGGACAGGGTATCAAGAGACCCAGTACTTC. It encodes CASSPQAGTGYQETQYF.

About this clone: Other DNA sequences in this sample translate to the same CDR3. The chain employs TRBV4-2 and TRBJ2-1; D is possibly TRBD2 (6 bases). Looked up from germline, CDR1 is LGHNA and CDR2 is YNFKEQ. V lost 1 base and J 3 bases, leaving 10 bases between the germline ends. This CDR3 spans 15 amino acids. CDR3 coding DNA: TGTGCCAGCAGCCAAGTGGGGGGAAGCTACAATGAGCAGTTCTTC. Amino acids: CASSQVGGSYNEQFF.

The rearrangement links TRBV27 to TRBJ1-6; D not resolved. Germline CDR1 reads MNHEY; CDR2 reads SMNVEV (reference sequence). V shed 5 bases and J shed 0 bases, with 11 bases lying between them. This CDR3 contains 16 residues. CDR3 residues: CASSGSFLSYNSPLHF. In nucleotides, the CDR3 is TGTGCCAGCAGTGGTAGCTTTCTCTCCTATAATTCACCCCTCCACTTT.

The V call is TRBV27, the J call TRBJ2-3, with 9 bases that match TRBD1. Germline assignment: CDR1 MNHEY and CDR2 SMNVEV (reference sequence). The junction had 17 bases not matched to a gene; V was cut back by 7 bases and J by 6 bases. The CDR3 is made up of 17 amino acids. CDR3 bases: TGTGCCAGCAACCCGTTACTGGGACAGGGACATGCGGATACGCAGTATTTT. Translating gives CASNPLLGQGHADTQYF.

Only one count was recorded for this clone. V usage is TRBV12-3 or TRBV12-4 and J usage is TRBJ2-3, with TRBD1 as a possible D gene (5 bases). The length of the CDR3 is 13 residues. V gave up 5 bases and J gave up 8 bases, with 14 bases separating them. CDR3 bases: TGTGCCAGCAGTCCATCAGGGTCCGGTACGCAGTATTTT. It yields the protein CASSPSGSGTQYF.

The V and J genes are TRBV6-5 and TRBJ1-2, with 7 bases that match TRBD1. V lost 0 bases and J lost 8; bases outside the gene matches: 12. Germline V lookup: CDR1 MNHEY, CDR2 SVGAGI. The CDR3 has 16 amino acids. The DNA for the CDR3 is TGTGCCAGCAGTTACTCGACGTCCTCACAGGGGCAAGGCTACACCTTC. It is translated as CASSYSTSSQGQGYTF.

The chain joins TRBV11-3 to TRBJ2-7; tentative D call: TRBD2 (7 bases). Germline V gene sequence: CDR1 SGHNT, CDR2 YENEEA. This CDR3 is 16 amino acids long. Trimming stripped 5 bases from V and 0 bases from J, with 17 bases between. In nucleotides, the CDR3 is TGTGCCAGCAGCCTCACGAGGGGGGGAAGCTCCTACGAGCAGTACTTC. Protein: CASSLTRGGSSYEQYF.

V and J are TRBV9 and TRBJ2-5, with 10 bases identical to TRBD2. CDR1 SGDLS and CDR2 YYNGEE come from the germline V gene. The CDR3 runs to 15 residues. The trim removed 2 bases at V and 2 bases at J, leaving 3 bases unmatched. CDR3 DNA: TGTGCCAGCAGCGTGGCAGCGGGGGGGCAAGAGACCCAGTACTTC. Its protein is CASSVAAGGQETQYF.

The V gene is TRBV7-9, the J gene TRBJ1-2, with 9 positions matching TRBD1. V dropped 5 bases and J dropped 4; count of bases not matched to a gene: 5. This CDR3 region has 14 residues. Germline CDR1 is SEHNR and CDR2 is FQNEAQ (reference sequence). CDR3 DNA: TGTGCCAGCAGCCCTCGACAGGGGGGCTATGGCTACACCTTC. As protein: CASSPRQGGYGYTF.

The genes are TRBV5-6 and TRBJ2-7, with 7 positions matching TRBD1. Germline V CDR1 and CDR2: SGHDT, YYEEEE. This CDR3 spans 13 amino acids. V lost 4 bases and J lost 2; bases outside the gene matches: 3. The CDR3 DNA follows: TGTGCCAGCAGCGACGACAGGGCCTACGAGCAGTACTTC. This translates into CASSDDRAYEQYF.

This clone showed up just once. The rearrangement uses TRBV11-2 and TRBJ1-1; unclear D gene. Germline CDR1 and CDR2: SGHAT and FQNNGV. There are 16 residues in the CDR3. The V and J ends lost 5 bases and 4 bases respectively, with 20 bases between them. CDR3 protein: CASSIGFLERSTEAFF. For the CDR3, the DNA is TGTGCCAGCAGCATTGGGTTTTTGGAGCGAAGCACTGAAGCTTTCTTT.

V and J are TRBV3-1 (or the pseudogene TRBV3-2) and TRBJ2-5, with a possible D match to TRBD1 (6 bases). The germline V gene has CDR1 LGHDT and CDR2 YNNKEL (reference sequence). The CDR3 runs to 14 residues. V was trimmed by 5 bases and J by 1 base, leaving 11 bases between them. This CDR3 is CASSFDRSQETQYF. The CDR3, as DNA: TGTGCCAGCAGCTTTGACAGGAGCCAAGAGACCCAGTACTTC.

This clone occurred many times. V is TRBV5-8 and J is TRBJ1-6; weak D call: TRBD1 (5 bases). V was trimmed by 4 bases and J by 10 bases, leaving 15 bases between them. This CDR3 is built from 14 residues. CDR1 is SGHTS, CDR2 YDEGEE, per germline. The CDR3 is CASSPGQNGSPLHF. In nucleotides, the CDR3 is TGTGCCAGCAGCCCCGGACAAAACGGCTCACCCCTCCACTTT. Together with reference TRBV5-8 and TRBJ1-6, the CDR3 gives the full variable domain: EAGVTQSPTHLIKTRGQQATLRCSPISGHTSVYWYQQALGLGLQFLLWYDEGEERNRGNFPPRFSGRQFPNYSSELNVNALELEDSALYLCASSPGQNGSPLHFGNGTRLTVT.